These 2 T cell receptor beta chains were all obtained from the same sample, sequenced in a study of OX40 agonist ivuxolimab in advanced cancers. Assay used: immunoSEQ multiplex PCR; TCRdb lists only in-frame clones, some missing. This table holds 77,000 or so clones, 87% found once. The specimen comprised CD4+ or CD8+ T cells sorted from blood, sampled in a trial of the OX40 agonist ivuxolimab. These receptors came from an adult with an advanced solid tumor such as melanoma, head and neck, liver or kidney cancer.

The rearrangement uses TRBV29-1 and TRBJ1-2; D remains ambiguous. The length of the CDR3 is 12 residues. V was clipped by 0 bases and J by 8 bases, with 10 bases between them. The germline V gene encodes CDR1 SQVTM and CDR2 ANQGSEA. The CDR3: CSVEDRALGYTF. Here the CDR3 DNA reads TGCAGCGTTGAAGATCGGGCTTTGGGCTACACCTTC.

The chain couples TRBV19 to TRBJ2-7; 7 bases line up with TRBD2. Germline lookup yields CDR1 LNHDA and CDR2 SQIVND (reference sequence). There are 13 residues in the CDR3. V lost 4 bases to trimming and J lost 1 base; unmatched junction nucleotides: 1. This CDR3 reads CASSRDYSYEQYF. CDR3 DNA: TGTGCCAGTAGTAGGGACTATTCCTACGAGCAGTACTTC.